What follows are 9 T cell receptor beta chains derived from one specimen sequenced in a study of blood T cell repertoires in COVID-19. Assay: immunoSEQ multiplex PCR; the TCRdb copy retains only in-frame clones and omits some. The sample lists 180,000 or so clones, around 86% occurring once. What was sequenced was peripheral blood. The receptors shown here come from a woman aged 80 or over in a cohort sampled during active or convalescent COVID-19.

The chain joins TRBV4-1 to TRBJ1-2, with a weak D call TRBD1 (5 bases). The V end was cut by 3 bases, the J end by 3 bases, with 17 bases between. CDR1 is MGHRA and CDR2 is YSYEKL in the germline V gene. This CDR3 has 16 residues. CDR3 region: CASSHGQGGSYYGYTF. CDR3 in DNA: TGCGCCAGCAGCCATGGTCAGGGCGGAAGCTACTATGGCTACACCTTC.

A single count supports this clone. The chain has TRBV30 and TRBJ2-4, with unresolved D. This CDR3 comprises 15 residues. CDR1 is GTSNPN, CDR2 SVGIG, per germline (reference sequence). V was trimmed by 0 bases and J by 3 bases, leaving 12 bases between them. The CDR3 sequence is CAWSVTSAYKNIQYF. The CDR3 DNA is TGTGCCTGGAGTGTAACGAGCGCCTACAAAAACATTCAGTACTTC. The full variable domain, completed using reference TRBV30 and TRBJ2-4, is SQTIHQWPATLVQPVGSPLSLECTVEGTSNPNLYWYRQAAGRGLQLLFYSVGIGQISSEVPQNLSASRPQDRQFILSSKKLLLSDSGFYLCAWSVTSAYKNIQYFGAGTRLSVL.

This clone was observed a few times. This chain joins TRBV11-2 and TRBJ1-1; D remains unclear. The germline V gene has CDR1 SGHAT and CDR2 FQNNGV. V was shortened by 2 bases and J by 1 base, with 8 bases between the two germline ends. This CDR3 comprises 14 residues. In DNA, the CDR3 is TGTGCCAGCAGCTTACCCACAGAGAACACTGAAGCTTTCTTT. Translated: CASSLPTENTEAFF.

J is TRBJ2-7 and V is TRBV11-3; the match to TRBD2 covers 12 bases. V lost 5 bases and J lost 1; bases outside the gene matches: 6. The germline CDR1 and CDR2 sequences are SGHNT and YENEEA. The CDR3 has 16 amino acids. CDR3 nucleotide sequence: TGTGCCAGCAGCCGCAGGACTAGCGGGGAGTCCTACGAGCAGTACTTC. Encoded protein: CASSRRTSGESYEQYF.

V usage is TRBV6-5 and J usage is TRBJ2-3, with D tentatively TRBD2 (5 bases). Per the germline V gene, CDR1 is MNHEY and CDR2 is SVGAGI. V was pared by 6 bases and J by 6 bases, with 16 bases between. The CDR3 length is 14 residues. CDR3 nucleotides: TGTGCCAGCAGGAGGGCTGGAGGTGTGGATACGCAGTATTTT. This encodes CASRRAGGVDTQYF.

This sequence joins TRBV12-3 or TRBV12-4 and TRBJ1-2, with D maybe TRBD1 (5 bases). Trimming pared 5 bases from V and 2 bases from J, leaving 9 bases between. The CDR3 consists of 13 residues. CDR3 amino acids: CASSRQSNYGYTF. Written as DNA, the CDR3 is TGTGCCAGCAGTCGACAGAGCAACTATGGCTACACCTTC.

The chain joins TRBV12-3 or TRBV12-4 to TRBJ1-4, with 7 bases that match TRBD1. This CDR3 is 13 amino acids long. V lost 9 bases to trimming and J lost 2 bases; unmatched junction nucleotides: 3. The CDR3 loop is CARMGQTNEKLFF. Written as DNA, the CDR3 is TGTGCCAGGATGGGACAGACTAATGAAAAACTGTTTTTT.

This clone was observed a single time. The chain is built from TRBV3-1 (or the pseudogene TRBV3-2) and TRBJ2-7; 12 bases agree with TRBD2. J was trimmed by 0 bases and V by 3 bases; bases with no gene match: 9. Germline-derived CDR1 and CDR2 are LGHDT and YNNKEL (reference sequence). This CDR3 is 18 amino acids long. The CDR3 DNA reads as TGTGCCAGCAGCCACACACCGGGACTAGCGGGTCGCTCCTACGAGCAGTACGTC. It codes for CASSHTPGLAGRSYEQYV.

This sequence joins TRBV6-2 or TRBV6-3 and TRBJ2-4; 7 nucleotides match TRBD2. The CDR3 runs to 15 residues. V gave up 2 bases and J gave up 9 bases; unmatched junction bases: 10. In germline, CDR1 is MNHEY, CDR2 SVGEGT. This CDR3 is CASSYEATGRSIQYF. The CDR3 bases are TGTGCCAGCAGTTACGAGGCTACCGGGAGGAGCATTCAGTACTTC.